This is a list of T cell receptor beta chains from one sample in a study of T cell repertoires in urothelial bladder cancer. Profiled with immunoSEQ multiplex PCR; TCRdb holds only in-frame clones, not every one. Of 10,000 to 13,000 clones listed, more than 60% are singletons. The source material was tumor-infiltrating cells from bladder cancer. The origin of the receptors is a human donor with a benign inflammatory bladder lesion. The CDR3 runs from the conserved cysteine through the conserved F or W. Size is stated for part of the rows, as once, few or many counts, or as a class when the clone is expanded.

V gene	clone size	CDR3 protein
TRBV6-5	once	CASKSGVGNGYTF
TRBV7-3	NA	CASSPGLNQGEQFF
TRBV10-3	NA	CAIRGRTPGGGPTYYEQYF
TRBV5-1	NA	CASSLDGQGLDEQYF
TRBV10-3	NA	CASGGPNQPQHF
TRBV7-3	NA	CASSRGTAGANVLTF
TRBV5-1	few	CASRDEYNEQFF
TRBV2	NA	CASTPTGGPNEKLFF
TRBV2	NA	CASRGTALRWNTIYF
TRBV7-3	few	CASSSQGQGYNEQFF
TRBV18	few	CASSPLRNTEAFF
TRBV4-2	NA	CASSQDKWQDTYEQYF
TRBV11-3	NA	CASSLGQENNEQFF
TRBV6-5	NA	CASSYSLLPAEETQYF
TRBV5-1	NA	CASSLERGYSFDTQYF
TRBV19	NA	CASSRVPTGRYNEQFF
TRBV6-6	NA	CASSLQGHYGYTF
TRBV18	NA	CASSPGTAHHYTEAFF
TRBV7-9	NA	CASSFGNQPQHF
TRBV29-1	few	CSAAKSVYEQYF
TRBV5-1	NA	CASSLTGDTRINTEAFF
TRBV10-3	NA	CAISSSHSGANVLTF
TRBV19	NA	CASSILLGLTDTQYF
TRBV27	NA	CASRQVSEQFF
TRBV30	NA	CAWANVGDPSTNEKLFF
TRBV7-6	NA	CASSLKGSNTDTQYF
TRBV7-9	few	CATREGPDRGTEAFF
TRBV27	NA	CASSSFIRTGEGYTF
TRBV29-1	NA	CSVTLGGAGAQYF